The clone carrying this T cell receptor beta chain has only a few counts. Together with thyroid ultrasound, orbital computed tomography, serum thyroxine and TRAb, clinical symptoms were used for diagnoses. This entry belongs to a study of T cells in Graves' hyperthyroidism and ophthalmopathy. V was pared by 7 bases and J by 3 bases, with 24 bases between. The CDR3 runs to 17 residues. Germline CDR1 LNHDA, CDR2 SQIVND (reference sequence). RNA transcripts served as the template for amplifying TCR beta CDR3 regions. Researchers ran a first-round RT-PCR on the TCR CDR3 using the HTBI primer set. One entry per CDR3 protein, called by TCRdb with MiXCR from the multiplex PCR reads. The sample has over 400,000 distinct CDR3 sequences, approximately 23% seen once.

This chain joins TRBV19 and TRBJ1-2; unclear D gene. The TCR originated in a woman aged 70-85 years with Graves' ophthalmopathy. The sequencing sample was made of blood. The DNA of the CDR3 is TGTGCCAGTACCTCACCGGGCTCCTTCAGCAAGGACTATGGCTACACCTTC. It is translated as CASTSPGSFSKDYGYTF.